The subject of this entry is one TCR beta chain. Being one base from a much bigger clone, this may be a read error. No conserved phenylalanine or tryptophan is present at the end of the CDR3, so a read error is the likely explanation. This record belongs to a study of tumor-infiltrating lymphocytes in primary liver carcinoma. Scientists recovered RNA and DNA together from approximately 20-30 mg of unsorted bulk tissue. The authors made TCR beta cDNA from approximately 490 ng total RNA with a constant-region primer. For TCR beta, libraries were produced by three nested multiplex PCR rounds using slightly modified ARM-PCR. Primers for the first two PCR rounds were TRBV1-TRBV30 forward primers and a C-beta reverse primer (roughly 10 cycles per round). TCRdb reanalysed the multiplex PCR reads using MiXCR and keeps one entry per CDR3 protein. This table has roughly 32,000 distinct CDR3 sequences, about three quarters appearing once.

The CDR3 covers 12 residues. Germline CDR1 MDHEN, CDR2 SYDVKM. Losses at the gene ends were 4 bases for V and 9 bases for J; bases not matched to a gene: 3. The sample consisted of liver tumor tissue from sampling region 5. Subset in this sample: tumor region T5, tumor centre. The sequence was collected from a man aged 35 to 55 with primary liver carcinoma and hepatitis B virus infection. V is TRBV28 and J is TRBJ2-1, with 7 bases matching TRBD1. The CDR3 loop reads CASSSQGIEQFL. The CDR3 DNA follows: TGTGCCAGCAGTTCACAGGGGATTGAGCAGTTCTTA.